This T cell receptor (beta chain) was identified during a study of blood T cell repertoires in COVID-19. Study in general: The study drew acute and convalescent COVID-19 samples from the United States, Italy and Spain. In each case, the material was cDNA or gDNA derived from T cells, B-cell-depleted T cells, or PBMCs.

Germline V gene data show CDR1 as ENHRY and CDR2 as SYGVKD. V was clipped by 4 bases and J by 2 bases, with 6 bases between them. The CDR3 is 12 residues long. In the authors' workflow: The assay estimated nucleated cells by amplifying reference gene primers. Here immunoSEQ multiplex PCR was the method, and the copy in TCRdb shows in-frame clones only, minus some. That table supplies the V and J calls and clone size; D and trimming were determined from the DNA. The table has about 220,000 clones, 65% to 90% seen once; the top ten hold around 5%. The receptor was isolated from a human donor in a cohort sampled during active COVID-19. The sequenced sample consisted of peripheral blood. The rearrangement joins TRBV10-3 to TRBJ2-7; a possible D gene is TRBD2 (6 bases). The CDR3 sequence: CAISAGAYEQYF. In nucleotides, the CDR3 is TGTGCCATCAGTGCGGGAGCCTACGAGCAGTACTTC.